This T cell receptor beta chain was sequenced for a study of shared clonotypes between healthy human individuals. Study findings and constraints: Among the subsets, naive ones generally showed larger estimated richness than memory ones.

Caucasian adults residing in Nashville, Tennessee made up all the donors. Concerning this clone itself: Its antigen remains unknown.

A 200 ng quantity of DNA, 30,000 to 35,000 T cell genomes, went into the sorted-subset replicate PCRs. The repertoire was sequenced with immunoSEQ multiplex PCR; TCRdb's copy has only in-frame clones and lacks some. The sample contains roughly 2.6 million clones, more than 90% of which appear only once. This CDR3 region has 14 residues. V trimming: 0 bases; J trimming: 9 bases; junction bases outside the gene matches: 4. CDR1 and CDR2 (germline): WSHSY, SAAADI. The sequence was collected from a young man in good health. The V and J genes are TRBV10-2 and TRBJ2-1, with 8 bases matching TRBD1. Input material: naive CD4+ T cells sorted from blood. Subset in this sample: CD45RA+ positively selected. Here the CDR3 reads CASSESIGQGEQFF. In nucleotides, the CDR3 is TGCGCCAGCAGTGAGTCGATAGGACAGGGTGAGCAGTTCTTC.